This T cell receptor beta chain was sequenced in a study of T cells in Graves' hyperthyroidism and ophthalmopathy. Study-level points and caveats: Using 13 V-J features, a model discriminated ophthalmopathy from stable hyperthyroidism. Most clonotypes expanded in thyroid above 0.001 were likewise present in blood. Median prediction lead before ophthalmopathy onset was 5 to 7 months with the model.

For the diagnoses, clinical symptoms, serum thyroxine and TRAb, thyroid ultrasound and orbital computed tomography were used. TCR beta CDR3 sequences were amplified from RNA transcripts. A first-round RT-PCR of the TCR CDR3 used the HTBI primer set. One entry per CDR3 protein results from TCRdb running MiXCR on the multiplex PCR reads. Seen here are more than 550,000 distinct CDR3 sequences, just under 45% observed once, and the top ten hold approximately 7.2%. As concerns this clonotype: Its target is not known.

Germline V gene data show CDR1 as SNHLY and CDR2 as FYNNEI. The CDR3 spans 15 residues. Trimming pared 6 bases from V and 7 bases from J, leaving 21 bases between. The genes are TRBV2 and TRBJ1-2, with D possibly being TRBD1 (5 bases). The sequence came from an adult man with Graves' disease, either hyperthyroidism or ophthalmopathy (not recorded which). Sequencing was carried out using peripheral blood or thyroid tissue (not recorded which). CDR3 sequence: CASSSPAAGGGGYTF. In DNA, the CDR3 is TGTGCCAGCAGCTCCCCCGCGGCGGGGGGGGGTGGCTACACCTTC.